These 6 T cell receptor beta chains share one sample of origin, sequenced in a study of Ad26.COV2.S vaccination and SARS-CoV-2 variants. The treatment is: some 20 received Ad26.COV2.S at low or high dose, single or two shots; 5 received placebo; per-sample allocation not given. Following the first vaccine or placebo injection, samples were taken on day 63. Produced via immunoSEQ multiplex PCR; TCRdb's table is partial and in-frame only. Of 350,000 to 500,000 clones listed, about 88% are singletons. Sequenced here: peripheral blood, sampled in a trial of Ad26.COV2.S vaccine versus placebo. All receptors come from a person between 18 and 65 years old who received the Ad26.COV2.S COVID-19 vaccine or a placebo.

This sequence joins TRBV4-3 and TRBJ2-1; TRBD1 agrees at 9 bases. There are 13 residues in the CDR3. CDR1 LGHNA and CDR2 YSLEER come from the germline V gene. V shed 8 bases, J shed 5 bases, and the junction held 4 bases outside the gene matches. The DNA of the CDR3 is TGCGCCAGCGGAAGGACAGGGGACAATGAGCAGTTCTTC. Translation gives CASGRTGDNEQFF.

This chain joins TRBV13 and TRBJ2-5; TRBD2 is a possible D gene (6 bases). The CDR3 totals 12 residues. V shed 5 bases and J shed 4 bases, with 8 bases lying between them. Germline-derived CDR1 and CDR2 are PRHDT and FYEKMQ (reference sequence). CDR3 nucleotide sequence: TGTGCCAGCAGCGGGGGGTTAGAGACCCAGTACTTC. Its translation is CASSGGLETQYF.

This clone showed up just a few times. The gene calls are TRBV5-1 and TRBJ2-3; 9 nucleotides match TRBD1. Trimming took 0 bases from V and 0 from J; bases not matched to a gene: 11. CDR1 and CDR2 from the germline V gene are SGHRS and YFSETQ. CDR3 size: 19 residues. The CDR3 spells CASSLALLTGGYSTDTQYF. The CDR3 coding sequence is TGCGCCAGCAGCTTGGCACTACTGACAGGGGGATATAGCACAGATACGCAGTATTTT.

The rearrangement uses TRBV29-1 and TRBJ2-4; 13 positions agree with TRBD2. V dropped 5 bases and J dropped 2; count of bases not matched to a gene: 3. The length of the CDR3 is 15 residues. CDR1 and CDR2 (germline): SQVTM, ANQGSEA. Here the CDR3 reads CSVRLAGGPKNIQYF. In DNA form, the CDR3 reads TGCAGCGTTCGACTAGCGGGAGGTCCCAAAAACATTCAGTACTTC.

This rearrangement joins TRBV3-1 (or the pseudogene TRBV3-2) to TRBJ1-1; tentative D call: TRBD1 (5 bases). The CDR3 length is 23 residues. Germline V gives CDR1 LGHDT, CDR2 YNNKEL (reference sequence). V lost 1 base and J lost 3, with 36 bases in between. CDR3 DNA: TGTGCCAGCAGCCAAGGCCACACGGGGAGAATCCGGGACGGCCTAAGGGTCGACACTGAAGCTTTCTTT. It encodes CASSQGHTGRIRDGLRVDTEAFF.

This clone was counted a few times. The chain links TRBV27 to TRBJ1-1; D remains ambiguous. This CDR3 region has 13 residues. Germline CDR1 and CDR2: MNHEY and SMNVEV (reference sequence). V dropped 2 bases and J dropped 0 bases, with 4 bases sitting between them. CDR3 in amino acids: CASSLMMNTEAFF. The CDR3 DNA reads TGTGCCAGCAGTTTAATGATGAACACTGAAGCTTTCTTT.